This T cell receptor (beta chain) appears in the sequencing data of a study of cytomegalovirus exposure and HLA in healthy donors. PCR was performed using 60 Vbeta and 13 Jbeta primers. Sequenced by immunoSEQ multiplex PCR; TCRdb stores in-frame clones only, minus some. This sample has roughly 150,000 clones; 65% to 80% occur once, and the top ten carry around 6.3%. The CDR3 loop spans 14 amino acids. V dropped 6 bases and J dropped 6 bases, with 18 bases sitting between them. Germline-derived CDR1 and CDR2 are MDHEN and SYDVKM. The origin of this receptor is a man aged 35 to 55 in good health and CMV-seropositive. Material: PBMCs. The J gene is TRBJ2-7, the V gene TRBV28, with D possibly being TRBD1 (6 bases). The CDR3 nucleotides read TGTGCCAGCAGACCTCACAGGGTTCGAAGCGAGCAGTACTTC. Amino acid sequence: CASRPHRVRSEQYF.